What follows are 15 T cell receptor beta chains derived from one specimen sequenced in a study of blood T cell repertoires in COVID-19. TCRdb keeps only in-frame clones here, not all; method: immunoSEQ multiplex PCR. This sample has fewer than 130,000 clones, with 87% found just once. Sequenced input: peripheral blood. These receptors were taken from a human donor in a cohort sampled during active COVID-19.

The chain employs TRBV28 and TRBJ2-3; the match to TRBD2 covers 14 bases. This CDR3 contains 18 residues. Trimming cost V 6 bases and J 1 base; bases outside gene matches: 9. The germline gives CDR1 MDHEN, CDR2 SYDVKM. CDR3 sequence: CASSPRLAGGGGTDTQYF. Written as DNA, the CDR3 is TGTGCCAGCAGCCCCCGACTAGCGGGAGGGGGGGGCACAGATACGCAGTATTTT.

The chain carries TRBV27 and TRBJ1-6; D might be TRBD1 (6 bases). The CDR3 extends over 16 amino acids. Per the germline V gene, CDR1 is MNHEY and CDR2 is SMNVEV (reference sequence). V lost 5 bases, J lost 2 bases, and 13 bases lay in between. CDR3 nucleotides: TGTGCCAGCAGTGAATACAGGGCAGCCTATAATTCACCCCTCCACTTT. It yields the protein CASSEYRAAYNSPLHF.

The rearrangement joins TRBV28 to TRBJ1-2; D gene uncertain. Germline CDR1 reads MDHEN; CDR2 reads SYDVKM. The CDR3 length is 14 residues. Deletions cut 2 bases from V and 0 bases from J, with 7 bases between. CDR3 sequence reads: CASSLQVTNYGYTF. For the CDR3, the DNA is TGTGCCAGCAGTTTACAGGTGACTAACTATGGCTACACCTTC.

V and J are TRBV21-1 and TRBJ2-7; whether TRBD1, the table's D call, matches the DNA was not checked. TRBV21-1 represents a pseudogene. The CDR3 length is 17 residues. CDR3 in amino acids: CASSPPQHSLSSYEQYF. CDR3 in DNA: TGTGCCAGCAGCCCCCCCCAACACAGCTTGAGCTCCTACGAGCAGTACTTC.

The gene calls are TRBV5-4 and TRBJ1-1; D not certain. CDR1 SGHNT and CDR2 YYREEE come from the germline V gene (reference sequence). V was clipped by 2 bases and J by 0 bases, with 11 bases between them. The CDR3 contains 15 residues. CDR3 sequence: CASSLPGGVNTEAFF. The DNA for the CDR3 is TGTGCCAGCAGCTTACCCGGCGGAGTGAACACTGAAGCTTTCTTT.

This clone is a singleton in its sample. CDR3 sequence reads: CASGGSYNSGELFF. Written as DNA, the CDR3 is TGTGCCAGCGGAGGGTCTTATAATTCCGGGGAGCTGTTTTTT. The chain employs TRBV6-5 and TRBJ2-2; TRBD2 is a possible D gene (6 bases). The germline V gene has CDR1 MNHEY and CDR2 SVGAGI. CDR3 length equals 14 residues. Trimming cost V 8 bases and J 6 bases, with 16 bases left between them.

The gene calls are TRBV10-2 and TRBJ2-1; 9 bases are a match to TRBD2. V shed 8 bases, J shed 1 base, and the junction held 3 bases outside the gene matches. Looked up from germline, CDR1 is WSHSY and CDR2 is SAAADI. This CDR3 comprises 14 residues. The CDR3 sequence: CASAGGRSYNEQFF. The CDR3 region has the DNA TGCGCCAGCGCGGGGGGGCGTTCCTACAATGAGCAGTTCTTC.

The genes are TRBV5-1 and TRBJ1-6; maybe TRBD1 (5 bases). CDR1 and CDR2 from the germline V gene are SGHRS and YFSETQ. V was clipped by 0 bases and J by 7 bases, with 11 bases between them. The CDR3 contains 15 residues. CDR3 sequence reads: CASSLGDWENSPLHF. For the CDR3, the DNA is TGCGCCAGCAGCTTGGGGGACTGGGAAAATTCACCCCTCCACTTT.

The CDR3: CASSRESNQPQHF. The CDR3 DNA follows: TGTGCCAGTAGCCGGGAGAGCAATCAGCCCCAGCATTTT. The chain has TRBV19 and TRBJ1-5; D is uncertain. This CDR3 contains 13 residues. Per germline, CDR1 LNHDA and CDR2 SQIVND (reference sequence). Trimming removed 6 bases from V and 1 base from J, with 7 bases in between.

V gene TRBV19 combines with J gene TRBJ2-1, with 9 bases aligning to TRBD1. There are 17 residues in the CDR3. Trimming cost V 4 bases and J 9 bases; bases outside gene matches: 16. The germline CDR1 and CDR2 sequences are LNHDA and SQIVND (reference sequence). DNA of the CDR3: TGTGCCAGTAGTAGTCCGGGACAGGGAACTGGCGTGTTTGAGCAGTTCTTC. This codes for CASSSPGQGTGVFEQFF.

CDR3 residues: CASTPGFSGNTIYF. For the CDR3, the DNA is TGTGCCAGCACTCCAGGGTTCTCTGGAAACACCATATATTTT. V and J are TRBV6-5 and TRBJ1-3; a possible D gene is TRBD1 (5 bases). Germline V gene sequence: CDR1 MNHEY, CDR2 SVGAGI. Trimming stripped 7 bases from V and 0 bases from J, with 10 bases between. The CDR3 loop spans 14 amino acids.

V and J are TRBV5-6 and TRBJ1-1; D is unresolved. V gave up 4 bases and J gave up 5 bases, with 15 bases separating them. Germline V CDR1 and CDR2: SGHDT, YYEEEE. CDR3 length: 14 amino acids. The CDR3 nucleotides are TGTGCCAGCAGCCCGGTTGTTAGGGAGACTGAAGCTTTCTTT. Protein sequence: CASSPVVRETEAFF.

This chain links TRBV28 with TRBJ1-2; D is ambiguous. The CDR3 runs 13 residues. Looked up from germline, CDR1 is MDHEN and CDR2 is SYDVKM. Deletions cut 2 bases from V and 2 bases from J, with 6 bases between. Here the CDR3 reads CASSLRRNYGYTF. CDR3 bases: TGTGCCAGCAGTTTAAGGCGGAACTATGGCTACACCTTC.

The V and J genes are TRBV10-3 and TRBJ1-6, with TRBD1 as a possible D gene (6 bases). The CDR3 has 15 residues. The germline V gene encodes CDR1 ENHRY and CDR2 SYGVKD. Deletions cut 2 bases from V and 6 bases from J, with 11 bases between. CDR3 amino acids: CAISEIGGSNSPLHF. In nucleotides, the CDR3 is TGTGCCATCAGTGAGATTGGGGGCAGTAATTCACCCCTCCACTTT.

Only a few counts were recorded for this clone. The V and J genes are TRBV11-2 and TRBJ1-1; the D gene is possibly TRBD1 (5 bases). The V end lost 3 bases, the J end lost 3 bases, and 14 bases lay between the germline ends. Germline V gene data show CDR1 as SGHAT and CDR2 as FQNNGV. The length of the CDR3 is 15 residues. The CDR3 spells CASSFLQAPYTEAFF. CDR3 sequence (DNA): TGTGCCAGCAGCTTTCTACAGGCTCCTTACACTGAAGCTTTCTTT.